Listed here are 3 T cell receptor beta chains from one sample, sequenced in a study of human T cells and chemical hapten exposure (dated by TCRdb to the early 2020s). This specimen's time point label, interpreted: patch test 3, about 24 weeks after DPC sensitization. The treatment or condition label, as the study defines it: therapeutic diphenylcyclopropenone sensitization with weekly scalp DPC. The library was generated by RACE. TCRdb shows the sequencer as NextSeq 500. The public reads were run again by TCRdb, first through fastp at Q25 and then through MiXCR, and only productive beta chains were kept. Every entry covers one CDR3 protein and lists the most common genes and DNA from its rows. Recorded for this sample are roughly 50,000 distinct CDR3 sequences; roughly 10% of them occurred a single time. Around 16% of the sample is taken by the ten largest. Sequenced material: whole blood, taken in connection with sensitization to the hapten diphenylcyclopropenone (DPC). These receptors originate from a middle-aged woman with alopecia areata. Some clones in this sample may be carry-over from other donors' samples.

V is TRBV7-9 and J is TRBJ2-7, with D perhaps assigned TRBD1 or TRBD2 (5 bases each). This CDR3 contains 15 residues. Germline lookup yields CDR1 SEHNR and CDR2 FQNEAQ (reference sequence). V was trimmed by 4 bases and J by 7 bases, leaving 20 bases between them. CDR3 bases: TGTGCCAGCAGCTCACGGGTCGGGGCGATTCCTGAGCAGTACTTC. Its protein is CASSSRVGAIPEQYF.

For this clonotype: A clone one base away is much larger, so this may be a read error. The rearrangement uses TRBV7-6 and TRBJ2-5; D gene ambiguous. This CDR3 region has 13 residues. Germline CDR1 is SGHVS and CDR2 is FNYEAQ. The CDR3 nucleotides are TGTACCAGCAGCTTAGGCACCCTAGAGACCCAGTACTTC. Amino acids: CTSSLGTLETQYF.

The chain has TRBV6-4 and TRBJ2-3, with a possible D match to TRBD2 (5 bases). The CDR3 covers 14 residues. The V end was cut by 3 bases, the J end by 0 bases, with 7 bases between. Germline V gene sequence: CDR1 MRHNA, CDR2 SNTAGT. The CDR3 bases are TGTGCCAGCAGTGAGCGGGCGAGCACAGATACGCAGTATTTT. Amino acid sequence: CASSERASTDTQYF.